These 32 T cell receptor beta chains came from one sample sequenced in a study of cytomegalovirus exposure and HLA in healthy donors. The PCR was carried out with 60 Vbeta primers and 13 Jbeta primers. Repertoires were generated with immunoSEQ multiplex PCR, while TCRdb's copy carries only in-frame clones and drops some. The sample contains some 70,000 clones, roughly 70% of which appear only once. The sample was PBMCs. The receptors here all came from a male donor in good health and CMV-seropositive.

The chain recombines TRBV6-1 with TRBJ1-2, with a weak D call TRBD1 (5 bases). The V and J ends lost 6 bases and 2 bases respectively, with 7 bases between them. Per germline, CDR1 MNHNS and CDR2 SASEGT. The CDR3 extends over 12 amino acids. The CDR3 spells CASSQGNYGYTF. The CDR3 region has the DNA TGTGCCAGCAGCCAGGGAAACTATGGCTACACCTTC.

The sample holds one count of this clone. J is TRBJ1-1 and V is TRBV18; perhaps TRBD1 as D (6 bases). Trimming cost V 6 bases and J 4 bases, with 18 bases left between them. Germline values: CDR1 KGHSH, CDR2 LQKENI. This CDR3 spans 15 amino acids. CDR3: CASSPGSGDGTEAFF. The CDR3 DNA follows: TGTGCCAGCTCCCCGGGGTCAGGGGATGGCACTGAAGCTTTCTTT.

This clone was detected only a few times. The V call is TRBV7-2, the J call TRBJ1-2, with 11 bases fitting TRBD1. The germline V gene encodes CDR1 SGHTA and CDR2 FQGNSA. The CDR3 contains 15 residues. V dropped 5 bases and J dropped 6; count of bases not matched to a gene: 8. CDR3 DNA sequence: TGTGCCAGCAGCCAATTTGGACAGGGGGCGGATGGCTACACCTTC. This encodes CASSQFGQGADGYTF.

In this sample, this clone turned up a few times. The gene calls are TRBV5-1 and TRBJ2-7, with D unresolved. The CDR3 totals 13 residues. The ends were cut back, 0 bases at V and 3 bases at J, with 7 bases in the middle. Germline V gives CDR1 SGHRS, CDR2 YFSETQ. The CDR3 spells CASSLERFYEQYF. CDR3 DNA: TGCGCCAGCAGCTTGGAGCGATTCTACGAGCAGTACTTC.

This chain joins TRBV5-6 and TRBJ1-2, with a possible D match to TRBD1 (5 bases). The ends were cut back, 6 bases at V and 1 base at J, with 19 bases in the middle. Germline-derived CDR1 and CDR2 are SGHDT and YYEEEE. CDR3 length: 16 residues. CDR3 DNA sequence: TGTGCCAGCACCGACGAACTGACAGAGTTTAACTATGGCTACACCTTC. It is translated as CASTDELTEFNYGYTF.

A single count supports this clone. The chain uses TRBV27 and TRBJ1-2; tentatively, D is TRBD1 (6 bases). Between the trimmed V and J ends, which lost 5 bases and 3 bases, there was a span of 16 bases. There are 15 residues in the CDR3. Per the germline V gene, CDR1 is MNHEY and CDR2 is SMNVEV (reference sequence). DNA of the CDR3: TGTGCCAGCAGTGACAGGAACACCCTAGACTATGGCTACACCTTC. Amino acid sequence: CASSDRNTLDYGYTF.

The chain carries TRBV19 and TRBJ2-2, with 7 bases fitting TRBD1. With 4 bases clipped from V and 4 bases from J, the junction kept 3 bases outside the gene matches. Germline V CDR1 and CDR2: LNHDA, SQIVND (reference sequence). The CDR3 is made up of 14 amino acids. Here the CDR3 reads CASSKTGFTGELFF. As DNA, the CDR3 is TGTGCCAGTAGTAAGACAGGGTTCACCGGGGAGCTGTTTTTT.

This clone was seen more than once but under ten times. The chain couples TRBV2 to TRBJ1-2; 7 bases align to TRBD1. V lost 11 bases, J lost 7 bases, and 10 bases stayed unmatched. In germline, CDR1 is SNHLY, CDR2 FYNNEI. The CDR3 is made up of 12 amino acids. The CDR3 loop reads CAGEDRVPGYTF. Here the CDR3 DNA reads TGTGCCGGGGAAGACAGGGTGCCTGGCTACACCTTC. The variable domain in full, with the rest retrieved from reference TRBV2 and TRBJ1-2, is EPEVTQTPSHQVTQMGQEVILRCVPISNHLYFYWYRQILGQKVEFLVSFYNNEISEKSEIFDDQFSVERPDGSNFTLKIRSTKLEDSAMYFCAGEDRVPGYTFGSGTRLTVV.

This clone has a single count. The chain uses TRBV5-1 and TRBJ2-2, with no clear D. The germline gives CDR1 SGHRS, CDR2 YFSETQ. The germline V and J ends were trimmed by 0 bases and 4 bases, with 13 bases remaining between them. The CDR3 has 16 residues. The CDR3 here is CASSLDAALRTGELFF. The CDR3 DNA is TGCGCCAGCAGCTTGGATGCGGCGCTCCGCACCGGGGAGCTGTTTTTT. Based on the CDR3 plus reference TRBV5-1 and TRBJ2-2, the full variable domain is KAGVTQTPRYLIKTRGQQVTLSCSPISGHRSVSWYQQTPGQGLQFLFEYFSETQRNKGNFPGRFSGRQFSNSRSEMNVSTLELGDSALYLCASSLDAALRTGELFFGEGSRLTVL.

The chain uses TRBV14 and TRBJ2-5; D gene uncertain. Trimming took 2 bases from V and 1 from J, leaving 5 bases between them. Germline V gene data show CDR1 as SGHDN and CDR2 as FVKESK. The CDR3 totals 13 residues. The CDR3 is CASSQWLQETQYF. CDR3 DNA: TGTGCCAGCAGCCAATGGCTCCAAGAGACCCAGTACTTC.

The chain has TRBV7-2 and TRBJ1-2, with D possibly matching TRBD1 (5 bases). V was shortened by 5 bases and J by 0 bases, with 13 bases between the two germline ends. The germline V gene encodes CDR1 SGHTA and CDR2 FQGNSA. The CDR3 has 15 amino acids. This CDR3 reads CASSTGTEANYGYTF. For the CDR3, the DNA is TGTGCCAGCAGCACCGGGACTGAAGCTAACTATGGCTACACCTTC. Filled out from reference TRBV7-2 and TRBJ1-2, the complete variable domain reads GAGVSQSPSNKVTEKGKDVELRCDPISGHTALYWYRQSLGQGLEFLIYFQGNSAPDKSGLPSDRFSAERTGGSVSTLTIQRTQQEDSAVYLCASSTGTEANYGYTFGSGTRLTVV.

The rearrangement links TRBV15 to TRBJ2-4; 10 bases agree with TRBD2. Losses at the gene ends were 5 bases for V and 10 bases for J; bases not matched to a gene: 14. CDR1 and CDR2 from the germline V gene are LNHNV and YYDKDF (reference sequence). There are 16 residues in the CDR3. The CDR3 DNA sequence: TGTGCCACCAGCCCATCCCCTAGCGGGGGTGCGGGGATTCAGTACTTC. It encodes CATSPSPSGGAGIQYF.

This clone was detected only a few times. This chain uses TRBV27 with TRBJ2-3, with 15 bases aligning to TRBD2. V lost 8 bases to trimming and J lost 1 base; unmatched junction nucleotides: 7. This CDR3 has 17 amino acids. From germline, CDR1 is MNHEY and CDR2 SMNVEV (reference sequence). The CDR3 nucleotides are TGTGCCAGCCAACGGACTAGCGGGAGGGATGGCACAGATACGCAGTATTTT. Its protein is CASQRTSGRDGTDTQYF.

The chain employs TRBV9 and TRBJ2-5; 7 bases align to TRBD2. The V gene end was trimmed by 4 bases and the J gene end by 5 bases; junction bases not matched to a gene: 2. The CDR3 spans 12 residues. Looked up from germline, CDR1 is SGDLS and CDR2 is YYNGEE. The CDR3 sequence: CASSSSGETQYF. CDR3 sequence (DNA): TGTGCCAGCAGCAGTAGCGGGGAGACCCAGTACTTC.

The rearrangement joins TRBV4-3 to TRBJ1-3; maybe TRBD1 (6 bases). The CDR3 contains 13 residues. V dropped 2 bases and J dropped 9 bases, with 11 bases sitting between them. Germline loops: CDR1 LGHNA, CDR2 YSLEER. This CDR3 reads CASSQKQGATIYF. The CDR3 nucleotides read TGCGCCAGCAGCCAAAAACAGGGAGCCACCATATATTTT.

This clone came up once. In DNA form, the CDR3 reads TGCGCCAGCAGTGAGAAGACTACGTATGGCTACACCTTC. Translating it yields CASSEKTTYGYTF. V usage is TRBV10-1 and J usage is TRBJ1-2; D call uncertain. The CDR3 extends over 13 amino acids. Germline assignment: CDR1 WNHNN and CDR2 SYGVQD (reference sequence). V lost 2 bases, J lost 5 bases, and 9 bases lay in between.

This clone was seen a handful of times. V usage is TRBV5-4 and J usage is TRBJ2-1, with TRBD1 matching over 7 bases. CDR3 length: 17 amino acids. With 4 bases clipped from V and 1 base from J, the junction kept 11 bases outside the gene matches. Germline CDR1 is SGHNT and CDR2 is YYREEE (reference sequence). The DNA for the CDR3 is TGTGCCAGCAGCCATGACTCTAAGGGGGCTTCCTACAATGAGCAGTTCTTC. This encodes CASSHDSKGASYNEQFF.

The chain is built from TRBV11-2 and TRBJ2-7; 9 bases align to TRBD1. The CDR3 loop spans 14 amino acids. Germline values: CDR1 SGHAT, CDR2 FQNNGV. The J segment lost 5 bases and the V segment lost 5 bases, leaving 7 bases of the junction unmatched. CDR3 DNA: TGTGCCAGCAGCCATACAGGGGGCATCGACGAGCAGTACTTC. This gives the protein CASSHTGGIDEQYF. The full variable domain, completed using reference TRBV11-2 and TRBJ2-7, is EAGVAQSPRYKIIEKRQSVAFWCNPISGHATLYWYQQILGQGPKLLIQFQNNGVVDDSQLPKDRFSAERLKGVDSTLKIQPAKLEDSAVYLCASSHTGGIDEQYFGPGTRLTVT.

The gene calls are TRBV11-2 and TRBJ2-1; TRBD2 aligns across 8 bases. Germline V lookup: CDR1 SGHAT, CDR2 FQNNGV. CDR3 length: 17 amino acids. V shed 1 base, J shed 5 bases, and the junction held 10 bases outside the gene matches. In DNA form, the CDR3 reads TGTGCCAGCAGCTTAGGATACGGCGGGGGGCACCACAATGAGCAGTTCTTC. As protein: CASSLGYGGGHHNEQFF.

The gene calls are TRBV4-1 and TRBJ2-7, with D perhaps matching TRBD2 (7 bases). This CDR3 spans 18 amino acids. Germline V gene data show CDR1 as MGHRA and CDR2 as YSYEKL. The V end was cut by 1 base, the J end by 1 base, with 20 bases between. The CDR3 region is CASSQAPLAGAGSYEQYF. In DNA form, the CDR3 reads TGCGCCAGCAGCCAAGCCCCCTTGGCGGGGGCCGGATCCTACGAGCAGTACTTC.

This rearrangement joins TRBV7-6 to TRBJ2-5, with D possibly TRBD2 on 5 matching bases. CDR1 is SGHVS, CDR2 FNYEAQ, per germline. This CDR3 region has 12 residues. The V and J ends lost 5 bases and 5 bases respectively, with 9 bases between them. In DNA, the CDR3 is TGTGCCAGCAGCCCCGGGATGGAGACCCAGTACTTC. This encodes CASSPGMETQYF.

J is TRBJ2-1 and V is TRBV9, with 9 bases matching TRBD2. Per the germline V gene, CDR1 is SGDLS and CDR2 is YYNGEE. The CDR3 runs 16 residues. V lost 0 bases to trimming and J lost 5 bases; unmatched junction nucleotides: 6. The CDR3 loop reads CASSVAPTSGDNEQFF. CDR3 nucleotide sequence: TGTGCCAGCAGCGTAGCACCGACTAGCGGTGACAATGAGCAGTTCTTC.

The chain recombines TRBV27 with TRBJ1-6; 7 nucleotides match TRBD1. V dropped 6 bases and J dropped 3; count of bases not matched to a gene: 8. Germline CDR1 is MNHEY and CDR2 is SMNVEV (reference sequence). The CDR3 is made up of 16 amino acids. The CDR3 DNA follows: TGTGCCAGCAGCCCCGAAGGACAGGTCTATAATTCACCCCTCCACTTT. This sequence encodes CASSPEGQVYNSPLHF.

The genes are TRBV6-5 and TRBJ2-2; 7 bases align to TRBD2. CDR1 MNHEY and CDR2 SVGAGI come from the germline V gene. The CDR3 runs 16 residues. Unmatched junction bases numbered 8, after V lost 0 bases and J lost 7 bases. The CDR3 DNA follows: TGTGCCAGCAGTTACTCGAACAATCCGGGGGGCGGGGAGCTGTTTTTT. Translating it yields CASSYSNNPGGGELFF.

The J gene is TRBJ2-7, the V gene TRBV29-1; D not resolved. Germline V lookup: CDR1 SQVTM, CDR2 ANQGSEA. The CDR3 is 14 residues long. Trimming pared 4 bases from V and 2 bases from J, leaving 15 bases between. CDR3 sequence: CSVGYASGTYEQYF. The CDR3 DNA reads TGCAGCGTTGGGTACGCATCGGGTACCTACGAGCAGTACTTC.

CDR3 bases: TGTGCCAGTAGTACCCGACAGTTGGGTCAGCCCCAGCATTTT. Its protein is CASSTRQLGQPQHF. The genes are TRBV19 and TRBJ1-5, with D possibly TRBD1 on 5 matching bases. Trimming stripped 4 bases from V and 6 bases from J, with 13 bases between. The CDR3 is made up of 14 amino acids. CDR1 and CDR2 (germline): LNHDA, SQIVND (reference sequence).

The chain joins TRBV18 to TRBJ2-2, with a tentative D call TRBD2 (5 bases). The CDR3 has 17 amino acids. With 0 bases removed from V and 0 bases from J, the gap between germline ends came to 11 bases. CDR1 KGHSH and CDR2 LQKENI come from the germline V gene. The CDR3 is CASSPPGVAANTGELFF. The DNA for the CDR3 is TGTGCCAGCTCACCACCCGGGGTAGCTGCGAACACCGGGGAGCTGTTTTTT.

V and J are TRBV9 and TRBJ1-3; perhaps TRBD1 as D (5 bases). The ends were cut back, 0 bases at V and 4 bases at J, with 8 bases in the middle. The germline gives CDR1 SGDLS, CDR2 YYNGEE. The CDR3 totals 14 residues. The CDR3 region has the DNA TGTGCCAGCAGCGTAGCACAGGCGGGAAACACCATATATTTT. It specifies CASSVAQAGNTIYF.

As to this clone: The junction departs from germline at one end; a sequencing error may be responsible. The V gene is TRBV7-9, the J gene TRBJ2-6; TRBD1 matches 7 bases. The CDR3 runs 16 residues. CDR1 is SEHNR, CDR2 FQNEAQ, per germline (reference sequence). CDR3 bases: TGTTCCAGCAGCTCTAACAGGGGACCTGGGGCCAACGTCCTGACTTTC. Amino acid sequence: CSSSSNRGPGANVLTF. Using reference TRBV7-9 and TRBJ2-6 for the parts outside the CDR3, the full variable domain is DTGVSQNPRHKITKRGQNVTFRCDPISEHNRLYWYRQTLGQGPEFLTYFQNEAQLEKSRLLSDRFSAERPKGSFSTLEIQRTEQGDSAMYLCSSSSNRGPGANVLTFGAGSRLTVL.

The rearrangement uses TRBV6-1 and TRBJ2-5; 10 bases agree with TRBD1. The CDR3 has 15 amino acids. Trimming removed 6 bases from V and 0 bases from J; junction bases left unmatched: 4. Germline V gene data show CDR1 as MNHNS and CDR2 as SASEGT. CDR3 in amino acids: CASRQTGGHQETQYF. The CDR3 nucleotides are TGTGCCAGCAGACAGACAGGGGGCCACCAAGAGACCCAGTACTTC.

The CDR3 is CSSREGSNTEAFF. In DNA form, the CDR3 reads TGCAGCTCCCGAGAGGGATCGAACACTGAAGCTTTCTTT. V gene TRBV29-1 combines with J gene TRBJ1-1; unclear D gene. Trimming left V 8 bases short and J 1 base short, with 14 bases between. The CDR3 is made up of 13 amino acids. Per the germline V gene, CDR1 is SQVTM and CDR2 is ANQGSEA. Using reference TRBV29-1 and TRBJ1-1 for the parts outside the CDR3, the full variable domain is SAVISQKPSRDICQRGTSLTIQCQVDSQVTMMFWYRQQPGQSLTLIATANQGSEATYESGFVIDKFPISRPNLTFSTLTVSNMSPEDSSIYLCSSREGSNTEAFFGQGTRLTVV.

The genes are TRBV7-2 and TRBJ2-7; 12 bases align to TRBD1. The CDR3 is 17 residues long. Germline trimming cut 0 bases from V and 6 bases from J; bases unmatched to any gene: 9. In germline, CDR1 is SGHTA, CDR2 FQGNSA. The CDR3 sequence: CASSLALGQGALSEQYF. CDR3 bases: TGTGCCAGCAGCTTAGCGCTGGGACAGGGGGCTCTATCCGAGCAGTACTTC. Complete variable domain (other parts from reference TRBV7-2 and TRBJ2-7): GAGVSQSPSNKVTEKGKDVELRCDPISGHTALYWYRQSLGQGLEFLIYFQGNSAPDKSGLPSDRFSAERTGGSVSTLTIQRTQQEDSAVYLCASSLALGQGALSEQYFGPGTRLTVT.